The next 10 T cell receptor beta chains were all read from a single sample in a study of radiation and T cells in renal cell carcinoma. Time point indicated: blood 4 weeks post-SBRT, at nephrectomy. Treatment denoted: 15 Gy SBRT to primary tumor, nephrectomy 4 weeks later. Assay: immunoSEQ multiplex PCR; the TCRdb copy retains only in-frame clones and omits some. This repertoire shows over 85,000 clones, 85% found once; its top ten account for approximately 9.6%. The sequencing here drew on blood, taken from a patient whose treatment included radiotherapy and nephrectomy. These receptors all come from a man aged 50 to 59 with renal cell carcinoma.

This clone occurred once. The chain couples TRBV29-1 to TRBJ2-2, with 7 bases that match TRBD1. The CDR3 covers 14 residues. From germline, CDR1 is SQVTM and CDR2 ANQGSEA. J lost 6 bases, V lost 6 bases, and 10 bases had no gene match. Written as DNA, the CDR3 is TGCAGCGTCGAGCTGGCGCAGGGGGCCGGGGAGCTGTTTTTT. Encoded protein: CSVELAQGAGELFF.

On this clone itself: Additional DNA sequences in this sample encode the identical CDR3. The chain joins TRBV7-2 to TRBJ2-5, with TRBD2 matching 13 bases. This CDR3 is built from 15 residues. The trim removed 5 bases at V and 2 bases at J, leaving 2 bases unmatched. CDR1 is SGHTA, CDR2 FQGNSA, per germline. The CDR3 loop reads CASSLGLAGQETQYF. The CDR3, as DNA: TGTGCCAGCAGCCTGGGACTAGCGGGGCAAGAGACCCAGTACTTC.

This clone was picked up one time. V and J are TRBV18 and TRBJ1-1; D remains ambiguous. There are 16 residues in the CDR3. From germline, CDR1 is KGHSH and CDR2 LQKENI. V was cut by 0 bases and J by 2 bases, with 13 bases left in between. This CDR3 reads CASSPPSPGDNTEAFF. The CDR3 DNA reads TGTGCCAGCTCACCACCGTCCCCAGGAGACAACACTGAAGCTTTCTTT.

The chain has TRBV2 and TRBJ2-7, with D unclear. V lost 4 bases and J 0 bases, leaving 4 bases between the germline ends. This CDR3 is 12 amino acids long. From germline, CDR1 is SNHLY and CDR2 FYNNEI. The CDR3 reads CASSASSYEQYF. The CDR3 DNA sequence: TGTGCCAGCAGTGCTAGCTCCTACGAGCAGTACTTC. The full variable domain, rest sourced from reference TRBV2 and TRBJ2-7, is EPEVTQTPSHQVTQMGQEVILRCVPISNHLYFYWYRQILGQKVEFLVSFYNNEISEKSEIFDDQFSVERPDGSNFTLKIRSTKLEDSAMYFCASSASSYEQYFGPGTRLTVT.

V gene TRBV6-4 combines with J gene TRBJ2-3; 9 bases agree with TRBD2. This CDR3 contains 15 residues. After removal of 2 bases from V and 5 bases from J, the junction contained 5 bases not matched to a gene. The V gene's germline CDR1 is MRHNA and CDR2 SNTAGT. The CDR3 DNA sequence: TGTGCCAGCAGTGACACACTAGCGGGCGGAGATACGCAGTATTTT. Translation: CASSDTLAGGDTQYF.

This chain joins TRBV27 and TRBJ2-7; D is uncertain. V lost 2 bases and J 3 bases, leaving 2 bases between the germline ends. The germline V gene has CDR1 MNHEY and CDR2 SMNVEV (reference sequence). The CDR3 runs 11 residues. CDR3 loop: CASSLGYEQYF. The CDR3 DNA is TGTGCCAGCAGTTTAGGCTACGAGCAGTACTTC.

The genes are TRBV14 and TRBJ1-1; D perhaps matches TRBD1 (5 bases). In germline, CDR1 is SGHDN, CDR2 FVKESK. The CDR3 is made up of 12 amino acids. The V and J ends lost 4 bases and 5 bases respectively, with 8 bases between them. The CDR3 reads CASSRWGTEAFF. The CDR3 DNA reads TGTGCCAGCAGCCGGTGGGGGACTGAAGCTTTCTTT.

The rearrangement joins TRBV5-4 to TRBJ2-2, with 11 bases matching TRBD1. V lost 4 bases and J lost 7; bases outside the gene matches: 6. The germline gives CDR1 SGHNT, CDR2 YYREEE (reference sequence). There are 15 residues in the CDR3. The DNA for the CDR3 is TGTGCCAGCAGCATGGACAGGGGGCTGATCGGGGAGCTGTTTTTT. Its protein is CASSMDRGLIGELFF.

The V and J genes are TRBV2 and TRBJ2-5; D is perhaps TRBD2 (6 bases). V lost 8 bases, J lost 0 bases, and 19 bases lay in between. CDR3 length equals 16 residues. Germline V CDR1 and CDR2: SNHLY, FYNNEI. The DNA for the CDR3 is TGTGCCAGCCGGGACTCCAGTCGGCCGTACCAAGAGACCCAGTACTTC. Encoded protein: CASRDSSRPYQETQYF. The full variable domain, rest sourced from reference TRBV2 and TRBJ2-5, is EPEVTQTPSHQVTQMGQEVILRCVPISNHLYFYWYRQILGQKVEFLVSFYNNEISEKSEIFDDQFSVERPDGSNFTLKIRSTKLEDSAMYFCASRDSSRPYQETQYFGPGTRLLVL.

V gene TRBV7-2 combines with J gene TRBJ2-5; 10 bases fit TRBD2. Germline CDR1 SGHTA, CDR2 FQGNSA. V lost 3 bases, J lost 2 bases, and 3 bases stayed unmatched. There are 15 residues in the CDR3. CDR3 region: CASSFLAGVQETQYF. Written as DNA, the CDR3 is TGTGCCAGCAGCTTCCTAGCGGGGGTACAAGAGACCCAGTACTTC.